These T cell receptor beta chains were read from a single sample in a study of blood T cell repertoires in COVID-19. TCRdb's copy holds only in-frame clones and misses some; the assay was immunoSEQ multiplex PCR. The table has fewer than 400,000 clones, about 90% seen once. Sequenced sample: PBMCs or T cells enriched from blood (not recorded which). The receptor set was obtained from a man in his thirties or forties who had recovered from COVID-19. The CDR3 runs from the conserved cysteine through the conserved F or W. A D gene is named only where the DNA matches it firmly.

D gene	J gene	V gene	CDR3 length	CDR3 protein
TRBD2	TRBJ2-1	TRBV27	17	CASSPAGRGFPRKEQFF
TRBD2	TRBJ2-3	TRBV5-4	15	CASSLRTSGTDTQYF
NA	TRBJ1-5	TRBV24-1	13	CATSDFANQPQHF
TRBD2	TRBJ2-3	TRBV19	15	CASTPGRTFTDTQYF
NA	TRBJ1-4	TRBV28	16	CASSLDSRMGREKLFF
TRBD2	TRBJ2-2	TRBV6-5	14	CASRISGVTGELFF
TRBD1	TRBJ2-7	TRBV5-1	14	CASRSTGTGGEQYF
NA	TRBJ1-4	TRBV27	19	CASSLRASPPRPKNEKLFF
NA	TRBJ2-1	TRBV7-9	14	CASSLARRSNEQFF
NA	TRBJ2-7	TRBV14	13	CASSQELDYEQYF
TRBD2	TRBJ2-5	TRBV5-1	17	CASSLVTSGVYQETQYF
NA	TRBJ2-3	TRBV18	17	CASSPWTDRGMGDTQYF
TRBD1	TRBJ1-5	TRBV24-1	18	CATSGPGGGQGSDQPQHF
NA	TRBJ2-7	TRBV15	13	CATSIRQKYEQYF
NA	TRBJ2-2	TRBV6-2/TRBV6-3	11	CASSYPGELFF
NA	TRBJ1-6	TRBV11-2	13	CASSLLEDSPLHF
NA	TRBJ2-2	TRBV5-5	15	CASSLLVLNTGELFF
TRBD1	TRBJ1-1	TRBV6-1	16	CASSDPRDRGNTEAFF
TRBD2	TRBJ2-4	TRBV11-2	18	CASSSSLLAGEGKNIQYF
NA	TRBJ1-5	TRBV6-2/TRBV6-3	14	CASSRAGDRQPQHF
NA	TRBJ2-5	TRBV10-2	14	CASSQGSLQETQYF
NA	TRBJ1-4	TRBV2	17	CASSQMDNSLFNEKLFF
TRBD2	TRBJ2-1	TRBV7-9	19	CASSESPRTRWELDNEQFF
NA	TRBJ2-5	TRBV6-1	13	CASSESGKETQYF
TRBD1	TRBJ1-6	TRBV7-2	15	CASSKRQGGNSPLHF
NA	TRBJ2-1	TRBV18	14	CASSPRRDYNEQFF
TRBD1	TRBJ1-2	TRBV19	18	CASNSIMFGTGFSNGYTF
NA	TRBJ2-2	TRBV7-2	15	CASSSDPTRTGELFF
TRBD1	TRBJ2-7	TRBV4-1	13	CASSLGQGSEQYF